Listed here are 28 T cell receptor beta chains from one sample, sequenced in a study of cytomegalovirus exposure and HLA in healthy donors. 13 Jbeta primers and 60 Vbeta primers were used for the PCR. The protocol was immunoSEQ multiplex PCR, while the TCRdb copy is restricted to in-frame clones and leaves out a portion. The sample has roughly 140,000 clones; 82% are singletons. The sequenced sample was PBMCs. The receptors here all came from a male donor in good health and CMV-seronegative.

The chain employs TRBV19 and TRBJ2-7, with D tentatively TRBD2 (6 bases). In germline, CDR1 is LNHDA, CDR2 SQIVND (reference sequence). This CDR3 has 14 residues. Trimming removed 5 bases from V and 0 bases from J, with 11 bases in between. The CDR3 loop reads CASSLSSASYEQYF. CDR3 nucleotide sequence: TGTGCCAGTAGTTTGTCTAGCGCCTCCTACGAGCAGTACTTC.

This chain uses TRBV6-6 with TRBJ1-2; no reliable D call. Germline V gene lookup returns CDR1 MNHNY and CDR2 SVGAGI (reference sequence). The V and J ends lost 5 bases and 3 bases respectively, with 16 bases between them. The CDR3 has 15 residues. CDR3: CASSTPVGADYGYTF. The DNA for the CDR3 is TGTGCCAGCAGTACCCCGGTTGGAGCTGACTATGGCTACACCTTC.

With regard to this clone: A junction end diverges from the germline sequence, so it may reflect a read error. V usage is TRBV5-4 and J usage is TRBJ2-7; D unresolved. The CDR3 runs 14 residues. Germline V gene lookup returns CDR1 SGHNT and CDR2 YYREEE (reference sequence). CDR3 nucleotides: TGTGCCAGCAGCTTGGGTAAGAGCTCCTACGGGCAGTACTTC. Its protein is CASSLGKSSYGQYF. Filled out from reference TRBV5-4 and TRBJ2-7, the complete variable domain reads ETGVTQSPTHLIKTRGQQVTLRCSSQSGHNTVSWYQQALGQGPQFIFQYYREEENGRGNFPPRFSGLQFPNYSSELNVNALELDDSALYLCASSLGKSSYGQYFGPGTRLTVT.

The rearrangement uses TRBV7-9 and TRBJ1-2; D is uncertain. The CDR3 has 14 amino acids. The V end lost 0 bases, the J end lost 8 bases, and 13 bases lay between the germline ends. Germline assignment: CDR1 SEHNR and CDR2 FQNEAQ (reference sequence). The CDR3: CASSLALLGGGYTF. The CDR3 bases are TGTGCCAGCAGCTTAGCGTTACTGGGAGGGGGCTACACCTTC.

The chain couples TRBV5-8 to TRBJ2-2, with TRBD2 matching over 11 bases. Germline V gene sequence: CDR1 SGHTS, CDR2 YDEGEE. Trimming removed 7 bases from V and 2 bases from J; junction bases left unmatched: 10. The CDR3 consists of 17 residues. The CDR3 DNA reads TGTGCCAGCGCGCCGACTAGCGGGACAATAAACACCGGGGAGCTGTTTTTT. It codes for CASAPTSGTINTGELFF.

The chain carries TRBV7-9 and TRBJ1-2, with 10 bases lining up with TRBD1. This CDR3 region has 18 residues. J gave up 2 bases and V 5 bases, and 14 bases lay outside the gene matches. Germline V lookup: CDR1 SEHNR, CDR2 FQNEAQ (reference sequence). The CDR3 nucleotides read TGTGCCAGCAGCCCCCCCGGGACAGGGGTGGGACCGAACTATGGCTACACCTTC. Translated: CASSPPGTGVGPNYGYTF.

The chain is built from TRBV18 and TRBJ2-7; weak D call: TRBD1 (6 bases). Germline lookup yields CDR1 KGHSH and CDR2 LQKENI. The ends were cut back, 4 bases at V and 3 bases at J, with 19 bases in the middle. The CDR3 is 16 amino acids. Written as DNA, the CDR3 is TGTGCCAGCTCACGCGGTAACAAACAGGGTTTCTACGAGCAGTACTTC. Its protein product is CASSRGNKQGFYEQYF.

V gene TRBV28 combines with J gene TRBJ2-1; 8 bases map to TRBD2. The CDR3 runs to 15 residues. Trimming at V came to 8 bases and at J to 5 bases, leaving 11 bases not matched to a gene. Germline V gene data show CDR1 as MDHEN and CDR2 as SYDVKM. In DNA form, the CDR3 reads TGTGCCAGCGCTCTGCTGACTAGCGCTGACAATGAGCAGTTCTTC. Protein: CASALLTSADNEQFF.

A few counts support this clone. The chain employs TRBV2 and TRBJ2-1; TRBD2 agrees at 12 bases. After removal of 7 bases from V and 6 bases from J, the junction contained 7 bases not matched to a gene. This CDR3 is 15 amino acids long. The germline gives CDR1 SNHLY, CDR2 FYNNEI. DNA of the CDR3: TGTGCCAGCATCCTGACTAGCGGGAGAGCCAATGAGCAGTTCTTC. Its protein is CASILTSGRANEQFF.

The chain links TRBV27 to TRBJ1-1; 7 nucleotides align to TRBD1. From germline, CDR1 is MNHEY and CDR2 SMNVEV (reference sequence). The trim removed 5 bases at V and 4 bases at J, leaving 10 bases unmatched. The CDR3 is 15 amino acids. The CDR3 sequence: CASSALKGAVTEAFF. Here the CDR3 DNA reads TGTGCCAGCAGTGCCCTAAAGGGGGCGGTCACTGAAGCTTTCTTT.

The chain employs TRBV19 and TRBJ2-1, with 9 bases that match TRBD1. After removal of 6 bases from V and 3 bases from J, the junction contained 3 bases not matched to a gene. This CDR3 spans 14 amino acids. Germline V lookup: CDR1 LNHDA, CDR2 SQIVND (reference sequence). The CDR3 loop is CASRTGQGYNEQFF. CDR3 nucleotide sequence: TGTGCCAGTAGGACGGGACAGGGCTACAATGAGCAGTTCTTC.

V and J are TRBV11-2 and TRBJ1-4; D remains ambiguous. V was pared by 5 bases and J by 8 bases, with 6 bases between. The CDR3 sequence is 11 residues long. CDR1 is SGHAT, CDR2 FQNNGV, per germline. This CDR3 reads CASSPGEKLFF. The DNA for the CDR3 is TGTGCCAGCAGCCCCGGGGAAAAACTGTTTTTT.

This clone was detected once. The rearrangement joins TRBV28 to TRBJ2-7; D not resolved. The CDR3 totals 10 residues. V lost 10 bases and J lost 3, with 7 bases in between. Germline V gene sequence: CDR1 MDHEN, CDR2 SYDVKM. CDR3 sequence reads: CATGGYEQYF. CDR3 DNA sequence: TGTGCCACCGGTGGCTACGAGCAGTACTTC.

This chain joins TRBV2 and TRBJ2-7; TRBD2 matches at 10 bases. V lost 10 bases, J lost 1 base, and 13 bases stayed unmatched. The CDR3 runs 16 residues. The germline V gene has CDR1 SNHLY and CDR2 FYNNEI. The CDR3 here is CATSWASGSPSYEQYF. The CDR3 nucleotides are TGTGCCACCTCCTGGGCTAGCGGGAGCCCTTCCTACGAGCAGTACTTC.

This clone was counted only a few times. The genes are TRBV4-1 and TRBJ2-3; 8 bases are shared with TRBD1. Per the germline V gene, CDR1 is MGHRA and CDR2 is YSYEKL. Trimming removed 4 bases from V and 4 bases from J; junction bases left unmatched: 7. This CDR3 spans 15 amino acids. The CDR3 DNA reads TGCGCCAGCAGCCTCGGACAGGGACTTGCAGATACGCAGTATTTT. It is translated as CASSLGQGLADTQYF.

This chain joins TRBV27 and TRBJ1-1; 7 positions agree with TRBD1. The ends lost 6 bases at V and 1 base at J; junction bases unmatched: 5. Germline values: CDR1 MNHEY, CDR2 SMNVEV (reference sequence). The CDR3 is made up of 14 amino acids. The CDR3 loop reads CASRVGGSNTEAFF. The CDR3 coding sequence is TGTGCCAGCAGGGTAGGGGGCTCGAACACTGAAGCTTTCTTT.

The rearrangement links TRBV30 to TRBJ2-5, with D perhaps TRBD2 (6 bases). CDR1 is GTSNPN, CDR2 SVGIG, per germline (reference sequence). This CDR3 has 15 amino acids. V dropped 2 bases and J dropped 2 bases, with 15 bases sitting between them. The CDR3 sequence is CAWSWREALQETQYF. The CDR3 DNA sequence: TGTGCCTGGAGTTGGAGGGAGGCGTTGCAAGAGACCCAGTACTTC.

This chain connects TRBV6-5 to TRBJ1-2; 7 nucleotides agree with TRBD1. The CDR3 loop spans 13 amino acids. Germline lookup yields CDR1 MNHEY and CDR2 SVGAGI. V shed 7 bases and J 3 bases; nucleotides not matched to a gene: 5. The DNA for the CDR3 is TGTGCCAGCAAAGGACAGGCCGACTATGGCTACACCTTC. Translated, it gives CASKGQADYGYTF.

About this clone itself: Additional DNA sequences in this sample encode the identical CDR3. The rearrangement joins TRBV28 to TRBJ2-5; D gene uncertain. This CDR3 has 11 residues. Germline V gives CDR1 MDHEN, CDR2 SYDVKM. V was trimmed by 5 bases and J by 5 bases, leaving 6 bases between them. The CDR3 DNA reads as TGTGCCAGCAGTACCAGGGAGACCCAGTACTTC. This sequence encodes CASSTRETQYF.

The chain combines TRBV9 with TRBJ2-3; TRBD1 aligns across 9 bases. The germline gives CDR1 SGDLS, CDR2 YYNGEE. This CDR3 region has 14 residues. Losses at the gene ends were 3 bases for V and 5 bases for J; bases not matched to a gene: 4. For the CDR3, the DNA is TGTGCCAGCAGCGGGACAGGGGCGGGAGATACGCAGTATTTT. The encoded protein is CASSGTGAGDTQYF.

The chain combines TRBV27 with TRBJ2-7, with 10 bases aligning to TRBD2. The V gene's germline CDR1 is MNHEY and CDR2 SMNVEV (reference sequence). There are 13 residues in the CDR3. Trimming cost V 4 bases and J 5 bases; bases outside gene matches: 2. The CDR3 loop is CASSWTSGHEQYF. Written as DNA, the CDR3 is TGTGCCAGCAGTTGGACTAGCGGCCACGAGCAGTACTTC.

The chain recombines TRBV5-4 with TRBJ2-3; D is unclear. V was cut by 2 bases and J by 2 bases, with 9 bases left in between. The CDR3 is made up of 14 amino acids. Per the germline V gene, CDR1 is SGHNT and CDR2 is YYREEE (reference sequence). CDR3 coding DNA: TGTGCCAGCAGCTTTGAGGCCAACACAGATACGCAGTATTTT. As protein: CASSFEANTDTQYF.

The chain employs TRBV4-2 and TRBJ1-5, with D unclear. The germline gives CDR1 LGHNA, CDR2 YNFKEQ. Trimming removed 1 base at V and 6 bases at J, with 4 bases between. The CDR3 is 12 amino acids. Here the CDR3 DNA reads TGTGCCAGCAGCCAAGGTAGTCAGCCCCAGCATTTT. As protein: CASSQGSQPQHF.

This rearrangement joins TRBV7-2 to TRBJ2-5; the match to TRBD2 covers 11 bases. V was pared by 4 bases and J by 4 bases, with 2 bases of the junction left unmatched. CDR1 SGHTA and CDR2 FQGNSA come from the germline V gene. The CDR3 loop spans 14 amino acids. CDR3 protein: CASSWTSGLETQYF. The CDR3 bases are TGTGCCAGCAGCTGGACTAGCGGGTTAGAGACCCAGTACTTC. The variable domain in full, with the rest retrieved from reference TRBV7-2 and TRBJ2-5, is GAGVSQSPSNKVTEKGKDVELRCDPISGHTALYWYRQSLGQGLEFLIYFQGNSAPDKSGLPSDRFSAERTGGSVSTLTIQRTQQEDSAVYLCASSWTSGLETQYFGPGTRLLVL.

J is TRBJ1-2 and V is TRBV4-3; possible D gene TRBD1, 5 bases. Germline CDR1 is LGHNA and CDR2 is YSLEER. The CDR3 length is 17 residues. Between the trimmed V and J ends, which lost 0 bases and 2 bases, there was a span of 16 bases. The CDR3 is CASSQEGGVMLNYGYTF. The CDR3 DNA sequence: TGCGCCAGCAGCCAAGAAGGAGGGGTTATGTTAAACTATGGCTACACCTTC.

This clone appeared a few times. The CDR3: CASSQDQGRSEKLFF. The DNA of the CDR3 is TGTGCCAGCAGCCAAGATCAGGGGCGGTCTGAAAAACTGTTTTTT. The V and J genes are TRBV14 and TRBJ1-4; tentatively, D is TRBD1 (6 bases). Germline V gene lookup returns CDR1 SGHDN and CDR2 FVKESK. V shed 0 bases and J shed 7 bases, with 12 bases lying between them. This CDR3 contains 15 residues.

The chain uses TRBV7-9 and TRBJ2-5, with D possibly TRBD2 on 5 matching bases. The CDR3 extends over 15 amino acids. The germline V and J ends were trimmed by 7 bases and 2 bases, with 17 bases remaining between them. Germline values: CDR1 SEHNR, CDR2 FQNEAQ (reference sequence). In nucleotides, the CDR3 is TGTGCCAGCACCGCGGGTACTCGGGGTCAAGAGACCCAGTACTTC. Residues: CASTAGTRGQETQYF.

This chain connects TRBV14 to TRBJ1-3; possibly TRBD1 for D (5 bases). The V and J ends lost 4 bases and 3 bases respectively, with 16 bases between them. In germline, CDR1 is SGHDN, CDR2 FVKESK. The CDR3 contains 16 residues. The CDR3 is CASSLPGTLGGNTIYF. The CDR3 coding sequence is TGTGCCAGCAGCCTCCCCGGGACTCTAGGTGGAAACACCATATATTTT.